This T cell receptor beta chain emerged from a study of PD-L1 blockade in urothelial cancer. Study context: About 85% of the 29 patients were men with bladder-origin urothelial cancer. Timepoints chosen for blood analysis were 3 weeks (second dose) and 6 weeks after treatment start. Whole-study findings and limits: Prediction of better survival came from below-median pretreatment blood TCR clonality.

Sequenced by immunoSEQ multiplex PCR; TCRdb stores in-frame clones only, minus some. Altogether about 74,000 clones are present, under 90% being singletons, with the ten largest covering 3.5% to 5.5%. CDR1 is SNHLY, CDR2 FYNNEI, per germline. V lost 2 bases to trimming and J lost 7 bases; unmatched junction nucleotides: 9. This CDR3 has 15 amino acids. About this clone: Its antigen is not identified.

Time point specified: pretreatment peripheral blood. Sample contribution per patient ranged from 1 to 8, covering pretreatment and on-treatment. This chain links TRBV2 with TRBJ2-7, with 9 nucleotides matching TRBD1. This sequence was found in a man in his 70s with urothelial cancer. Source: PBMCs, taken around atezolizumab (anti-PD-L1) treatment. CDR3 in DNA: TGTGCCAGCAGTGAAAGGGGGACAGGGTTGAGTGAGCAGTACTTC. Amino acids: CASSERGTGLSEQYF. Looking up the rest from reference TRBV2 and TRBJ2-7 gives the full variable domain: EPEVTQTPSHQVTQMGQEVILRCVPISNHLYFYWYRQILGQKVEFLVSFYNNEISEKSEIFDDQFSVERPDGSNFTLKIRSTKLEDSAMYFCASSERGTGLSEQYFGPGTRLTVT.